This T cell receptor beta chain is from a study of CD8 T cells in Susac syndrome. Random hexamers primed reverse transcription of roughly 0.45 to 1 ug RNA. TCRdb independently ran MiXCR on the immunoSEQ multiplex PCR reads; one entry per CDR3 protein. The top ten clones hold 0.085% to 0.095% of a sample with roughly 150,000 distinct CDR3 sequences, 94% of them seen once. Trimming took 6 bases from V and 6 from J, leaving 12 bases between them. This CDR3 comprises 12 residues. CDR1 is DFQATT, CDR2 SNEGSKA, per germline (reference sequence). Sequencing was performed on CD4+ T cells from PBMCs. The rearrangement links TRBV20-1 to TRBJ1-5, with a possible D match to TRBD1 (6 bases). This TCR was sampled from a human donor with multiple sclerosis. The CDR3: CSAGGGFQPQHF. DNA of the CDR3: TGCAGTGCAGGGGGGGGTTTTCAGCCCCAGCATTTT.